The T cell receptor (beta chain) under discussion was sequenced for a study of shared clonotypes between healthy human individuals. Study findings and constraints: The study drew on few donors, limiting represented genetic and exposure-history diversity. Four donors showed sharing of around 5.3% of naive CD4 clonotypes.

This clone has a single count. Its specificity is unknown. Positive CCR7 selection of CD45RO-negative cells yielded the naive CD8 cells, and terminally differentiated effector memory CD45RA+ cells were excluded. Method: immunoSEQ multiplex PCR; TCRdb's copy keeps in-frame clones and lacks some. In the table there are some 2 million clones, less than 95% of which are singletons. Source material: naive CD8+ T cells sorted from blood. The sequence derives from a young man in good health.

As DNA, the CDR3 is TGCGCCAGCAGCCAAGATTCGGGGTCGGGTGAAAAACTGTTTTTT. Its translation is CASSQDSGSGEKLFF. The chain is built from TRBV4-1 and TRBJ1-4; D remains unclear. V gave up 0 bases and J gave up 7 bases, with 12 bases separating them. CDR3 length: 15 amino acids. Germline CDR1 reads MGHRA; CDR2 reads YSYEKL.